This paragraph reports one T cell receptor (beta chain). At least ten counts were recorded for this clonotype. There is no known antigen for this receptor. No qualities accompany the bases; no much larger clone lies one base away. The ophthalmopathy patients had moderately to severely active disease, with a Clinical Activity Score of 3 or higher, a NOSPECS grade of 4 or higher, and a disease duration of less than 3 months. Patients with other autoimmune diseases, uncontrolled infections, pregnancy or lactation were excluded. Diagnosis was based on clinical symptoms, serum thyroxine, TRAb, thyroid ultrasound and orbital computed tomography. PBMCs were isolated from roughly 10 ml of fresh peripheral blood by Ficoll-Paque density gradient centrifugation. Trizol reagent was used to extract the total RNA, and its quality was then checked on an Agilent 2100 Bioanalyzer. Taken from cysteine to phenylalanine, the CDR3 has 14 residues. Kept here is only the CDR3 DNA, which spans 42 bases and is read in frame from base 1. V lost 1 base and J lost 1 base; the stretch between them is 8 bases long. According to the germline V gene, CDR1 reads SGHRS and CDR2 reads YFSETQ.

This record comes from a study of Graves' ophthalmopathy and Graves' hyperthyroidism (dated by TCRdb to 2016 to 2019). Regarding the complete study: Peripheral blood was collected at initial diagnosis, prior to any treatment. A discovery set of 100 patients (under 45 ophthalmopathy, about 58 stable hyperthyroidism) was enrolled to explore V-J signatures distinguishing ophthalmopathy from hyperthyroidism. For independent validation, a separate cohort was made up of fewer than 20 hyperthyroidism patients plus 17 patients who later progressed from hyperthyroidism to ophthalmopathy. In roughly six hyperthyroidism patients, the T-cell repertoire of thyroid tissue was compared with the T-cell repertoire of blood. The 100 discovery patients were divided at random into training and test sets in a 7:3 ratio. Following sample collection, hyperthyroidism patients were given methimazole at a starting dose of 30 mg daily, and ophthalmopathy patients were given high-dose intravenous methylprednisolone. In total, approximately 140 blood samples were TCR-sequenced: fewer than 50 ophthalmopathy, approximately 80 hyperthyroidism and approximately 17 hyperthyroidism-to-ophthalmopathy patients. TCR beta repertoire signatures were used to distinguish Graves' ophthalmopathy from Graves' hyperthyroidism and to predict progression to ophthalmopathy. The paper's findings and limits, for the study overall: In cross-validation, the 13-signature model distinguished ophthalmopathy from stable hyperthyroidism with 85% to 90% sensitivity and about 84% specificity, and in the test set the corresponding values were around 80% and 75%. No statistical method was used to predetermine the sample size, and group allocation was not hidden from the investigators. Most of the expanded thyroid clonotypes with a frequency above 0.001 were also detected in blood, and it was suggested that the thyroid immune response may be reflected by blood repertoires. In validation, the model predicted ophthalmopathy progression with 55% to 71% sensitivity and less than 80% specificity; some 13 predicted patients were CT-confirmed with GO in a median of around 6 months.

TCR beta CDR3 regions were amplified from RNA transcripts for repertoire sequencing. HTBI primers and the Qiagen OneStep RT-PCR kit were used in a first-round RT-PCR, which was followed by a second-round multiplex PCR, size selection and purification. Sequencing of the libraries was carried out on an Illumina HiSeq2000 in paired-end mode with 100 bp reads. The study's own analysis went as follows. Reads were processed with SOAPnuke, discarding reads with adapters, uncalled bases, mean Phred below 15, or no exact constant-primer or identifier match. COPE v1.2.5 was used to merge the high-quality paired reads. Each unique nucleotide sequence was treated as a clonotype, and MiTCR v1.1 was used to align the clonotypes to the IMGT TRB V, D and J references. The analysis was limited to V-J combinations with a frequency above 0.0001, which together covered over 98% of repertoires. For each V-J combination, a TCR clonal expansion and chaos score was defined as the ratio of F50 clonal expansion to chaos observed in the TCRdist matrix. Welch's t-statistics and random forest were used to reduce the features to some 13 V-J combinations, which were then used as input to a naive Bayes classifier. The Morisita-Horn index was used to measure how similar the thyroid and blood repertoires were. In-frame beta chains were kept once TCRdb had trimmed the public reads at Q25 with fastp and called clones with MiXCR. Identical CDR3 proteins give one entry, which carries the most common genes and DNA. The authors' filters were not applied to this entry. Present in this sample are about 220,000 distinct CDR3 sequences, around a fifth of which were seen just once. Roughly 40% of the sample lies in the top ten.

The sequence came from a woman in her forties or fifties with Graves' ophthalmopathy. Donor details come from another sample of the same person, matched by shared clones. Source material: peripheral blood. This chain is built from TRBV5-1 and TRBJ1-2, with the D gene uncertain. The sequence in DNA is TGCGCCAGCAGCTTGACAGTGAATAACTATGGCTACACCTTC. This codes for CASSLTVNNYGYTF.